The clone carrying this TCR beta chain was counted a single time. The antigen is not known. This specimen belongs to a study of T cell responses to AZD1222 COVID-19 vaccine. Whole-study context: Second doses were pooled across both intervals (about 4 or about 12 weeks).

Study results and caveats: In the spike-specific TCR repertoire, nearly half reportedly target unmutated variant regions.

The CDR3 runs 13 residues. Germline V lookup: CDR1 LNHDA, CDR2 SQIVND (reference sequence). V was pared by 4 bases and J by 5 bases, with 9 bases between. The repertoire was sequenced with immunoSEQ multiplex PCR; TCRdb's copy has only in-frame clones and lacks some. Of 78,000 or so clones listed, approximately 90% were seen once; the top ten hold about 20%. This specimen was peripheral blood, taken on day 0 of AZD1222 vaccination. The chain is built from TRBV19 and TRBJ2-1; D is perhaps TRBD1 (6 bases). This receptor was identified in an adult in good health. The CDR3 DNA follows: TGTGCCAGTAGTAGGGGGCTCCACAATGAGCAGTTCTTC. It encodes CASSRGLHNEQFF.